This T cell receptor (beta chain) was captured in a study of blood T cell repertoires in COVID-19. The CDR3 runs to 13 residues. The V gene end was trimmed by 3 bases and the J gene end by 5 bases; junction bases not matched to a gene: 2. Germline lookup yields CDR1 SGHNT and CDR2 YYREEE (reference sequence). The assay was immunoSEQ multiplex PCR, and TCRdb's table has in-frame clones only and misses some. The sample includes about 370,000 clones, about 89% of them seen just once. The genes are TRBV5-4 and TRBJ1-1; 9 nucleotides line up with TRBD1. The TCR originated in a woman aged 40 to 50 who had been exposed to COVID-19. Specimen: PBMCs or T cells enriched from blood (not recorded which). The CDR3 protein is CASSSQGATEAFF. The CDR3 region has the DNA TGTGCCAGCAGCTCACAGGGGGCTACTGAAGCTTTCTTT.